The T cell receptor beta chain described here comes from a study of T cells in localized non-small cell lung cancer. Study-wide results and caveats: Uninvolved adjacent lung showed higher T cell clonality than tumor. Appearance in adjacent lung was seen for a median roughly 56 of the top 100 tumor clones. Patients showing higher blood T cell density tended to see longer overall survival.

Produced via immunoSEQ multiplex PCR; TCRdb's table is partial and in-frame only. The sample consists of tens of thousands of clones, approximately 90% of them appearing once. The CDR3 runs to 13 residues. V dropped 7 bases and J dropped 4 bases, with 11 bases sitting between them. Germline assignment: CDR1 SNHLY and CDR2 FYNNEI. This clone was detected once. Its antigen is currently unknown. The rearrangement joins TRBV2 to TRBJ1-3; perhaps TRBD1 as D (6 bases). The sample consisted of peripheral blood, taken before any cancer treatment. This receptor was identified in a man between 40 and 70 years old with stage I lung adenocarcinoma. CDR3 residues: CASTAGAGNTIYF. The CDR3 nucleotides read TGTGCCAGCACGGCAGGGGCGGGAAACACCATATATTTT.